These 22 T cell receptor beta chains came from one sample sequenced in a study of blood T cells in healthy people across ages. It was with a sample-barcoded 5' primer and a J-beta primer mix that a second PCR of about 6 to 12 cycles was run. TCRdb re-analysed the 5' RACE reads in MiXCR, keeping a single row per CDR3 protein. The data show 700,000 to 800,000 distinct CDR3 sequences, roughly 41% seen once. The sample comprised blood. Source of these receptors: a woman aged 60-70 years in good health.

On this clonotype: Relative to the germline gene, one junction end is altered; a read error may explain this. The V and J genes are TRBV12-3 or TRBV12-4 and TRBJ2-3; TRBD2 aligns across 12 bases. The CDR3 runs 16 residues. The CDR3 nucleotides read TGTGCCAGCAGTCCAGAGGGACTAGCGGGCCCAGATACGCAATATTTT. Its protein is CASSPEGLAGPDTQYF.

The CDR3 DNA follows: TGTGCCAGCAGCTTGGGTTTGGGGGATGGAGATACGCAGTATTTT. Translation gives CASSLGLGDGDTQYF. J is TRBJ2-3 and V is TRBV11-2, with D perhaps being TRBD1 or TRBD2 (5 bases each). This CDR3 spans 15 amino acids. Deletions cut 3 bases from V and 5 bases from J, with 15 bases between. Germline CDR1 SGHAT, CDR2 FQNNGV.

The sample holds many counts of this clonotype. This chain uses TRBV28 with TRBJ2-1, with D unresolved. This CDR3 has 12 amino acids. Per germline, CDR1 MDHEN and CDR2 SYDVKM. Trimming took off 8 bases at V and 8 bases at J, with 13 bases between the two ends. CDR3 protein: CASGDIDHEQFF. Here the CDR3 DNA reads TGTGCCAGCGGCGATATTGATCATGAGCAGTTCTTC. The whole variable domain, remainder taken from reference TRBV28 and TRBJ2-1, is DVKVTQSSRYLVKRTGEKVFLECVQDMDHENMFWYRQDPGLGLRLIYFSYDVKMKEKGDIPEGYSVSREKKERFSLILESASTNQTSMYLCASGDIDHEQFFGPGTRLTVL.

The rearrangement links TRBV10-3 to TRBJ2-5, with 8 bases that match TRBD2. The CDR3 totals 17 residues. The V and J ends lost 2 bases and 5 bases, in that order; junction bases with no gene match: 13. Germline V CDR1 and CDR2: ENHRY, SYGVKD. The CDR3 DNA reads TGTGCCATCAGTGAGCAGATGGCCGCGGGAGGTGGGGAGACCCAGTACTTC. Translated, it gives CAISEQMAAGGGETQYF.

The gene calls are TRBV11-2 and TRBJ2-3; D not certain. The CDR3 loop spans 12 amino acids. V shed 6 bases and J shed 6 bases, with 10 bases lying between them. Germline loops: CDR1 SGHAT, CDR2 FQNNGV. CDR3 amino acids: CASRHDTDTQYF. As DNA, the CDR3 is TGTGCCAGCAGACACGATACGGATACGCAGTATTTT.

The rearrangement joins TRBV7-8 to TRBJ2-1, with 9 positions matching TRBD2. This CDR3 has 15 amino acids. CDR1 is SGHVS, CDR2 FQNEAQ, per germline. V lost 5 bases and J lost 2; bases outside the gene matches: 4. The CDR3 spells CASSTLAGPYNEQFF. The CDR3 DNA follows: TGTGCCAGCAGCACACTAGCGGGCCCCTACAATGAGCAGTTCTTC.

This clonotype was counted a few times. A much bigger clone sits one base away, suggesting this may be a read error. The chain recombines TRBV5-1 with TRBJ2-7; D is unresolved. This CDR3 contains 11 residues. The germline V and J ends were trimmed by 0 bases and 12 bases, with 10 bases remaining between them. Germline V gene data show CDR1 as SGHRS and CDR2 as YFSETQ. The CDR3 protein is CASSLDETPYF. CDR3 nucleotide sequence: TGCGCCAGCAGCTTGGACGAGACCCCGTACTTC. The whole variable domain, remainder taken from reference TRBV5-1 and TRBJ2-7, is KAGVTQTPRYLIKTRGQQVTLSCSPISGHRSVSWYQQTPGQGLQFLFEYFSETQRNKGNFPGRFSGRQFSNSRSEMNVSTLELGDSALYLCASSLDETPYFGPGTRLTVT.

The chain recombines TRBV6-2 or TRBV6-3 with TRBJ2-7; TRBD1 agrees at 8 bases. This CDR3 comprises 16 residues. Germline-derived CDR1 and CDR2 are MNHEY and SVGEGT. The V gene end was trimmed by 5 bases and the J gene end by 0 bases; junction bases not matched to a gene: 9. CDR3 DNA sequence: TGTGCCAGCAGTACATGGACAGGGAGAAGCTCCTACGAGCAGTACTTC. This encodes CASSTWTGRSSYEQYF.

The chain uses TRBV3-1 and TRBJ2-5, with 11 bases aligning to TRBD2. From germline, CDR1 is LGHDT and CDR2 YNNKEL (reference sequence). Losses at the gene ends were 1 base for V and 11 bases for J; bases not matched to a gene: 9. CDR3 length: 15 amino acids. The CDR3 bases are TGTGCCAGCAGCCAAGTCCCTAGCGGGGGGTGGGAGCAGTACTTC. Translation gives CASSQVPSGGWEQYF.

This chain joins TRBV20-1 and TRBJ1-2; the D is unclear. The CDR3 spans 15 residues. Per the germline V gene, CDR1 is DFQATT and CDR2 is SNEGSKA (reference sequence). The V end was cut by 2 bases, the J end by 2 bases, with 15 bases between. CDR3 DNA: TGCAGTGCTAGACCCCGTGGGGTCCCAAACTATGGCTACACCTTC. It yields the protein CSARPRGVPNYGYTF.

Remarks on this clonotype: Possible read error: a much larger clone is one base away. The chain carries TRBV20-1 and TRBJ2-3, with 8 nucleotides matching TRBD2. Germline lookup yields CDR1 DFQATT and CDR2 SNEGSKA (reference sequence). CDR3 length: 15 amino acids. The CDR3 loop reads CSAGDTTGGLNTQYF. In DNA form, the CDR3 reads TGCAGTGCTGGAGATACGACGGGAGGGTTGAATACGCAGTATTTT.

The chain recombines TRBV4-1 with TRBJ1-4, with D maybe TRBD1 (5 bases). The CDR3 extends over 15 amino acids. Per germline, CDR1 MGHRA and CDR2 YSYEKL. Trimming took off 4 bases at V and 5 bases at J, with 14 bases between the two ends. Written as DNA, the CDR3 is TGCGCCAGCAGCCGGTCCAGGGCTGAGAATGAAAAACTGTTTTTT. It specifies CASSRSRAENEKLFF.

The gene calls are TRBV10-3 and TRBJ2-3, with 7 bases aligning to TRBD2. Germline V gene sequence: CDR1 ENHRY, CDR2 SYGVKD. The V and J ends lost 0 bases and 0 bases, in that order; junction bases with no gene match: 6. The CDR3 runs 17 residues. The CDR3 loop reads CAISESWAGVSTDTQYF. The DNA of the CDR3 is TGTGCCATCAGTGAGTCGTGGGCGGGGGTAAGCACAGATACGCAGTATTTT.

The chain carries TRBV27 and TRBJ2-1; D remains unclear. This CDR3 spans 15 amino acids. Trimming removed 4 bases at V and 3 bases at J, with 13 bases between. From germline, CDR1 is MNHEY and CDR2 SMNVEV (reference sequence). CDR3 sequence: CASSSPVRNYNEQFF. The CDR3 nucleotides are TGTGCCAGCAGTTCCCCAGTTAGAAACTACAATGAGCAGTTCTTC.

This chain joins TRBV5-1 and TRBJ2-3; D might be TRBD2 (6 bases). The germline CDR1 and CDR2 sequences are SGHRS and YFSETQ. Between the trimmed V and J ends, which lost 6 bases and 0 bases, there was a span of 14 bases. This CDR3 region has 15 residues. CDR3 sequence (DNA): TGCGCCAGCACCGGCGGGGCCTCTAGCACAGATACGCAGTATTTT. Amino acids: CASTGGASSTDTQYF.

This clonotype appeared a few times. The chain has TRBV7-3 and TRBJ2-7; D uncertain. The CDR3 length is 13 residues. Germline CDR1 SGHTA, CDR2 FQGTGA. With 6 bases removed from V and 0 bases from J, the gap between germline ends came to 9 bases. The CDR3 reads CASRGNFSYEQYF. The DNA for the CDR3 is TGTGCCAGCAGGGGGAACTTCTCCTACGAGCAGTACTTC.

The J gene is TRBJ2-7, the V gene TRBV7-2; TRBD1 might be the D (6 bases). V was cut by 5 bases and J by 2 bases, with 16 bases left in between. Germline loops: CDR1 SGHTA, CDR2 FQGNSA. This CDR3 is built from 15 residues. In DNA form, the CDR3 reads TGTGCCAGCAGCCTGATGACGTGGGACACCTACGAGCAGTACTTC. Translation gives CASSLMTWDTYEQYF.

There are a few counts of this clonotype. The chain links TRBV5-1 to TRBJ1-1, with D unresolved. This CDR3 spans 13 amino acids. Trimming removed 0 bases at V and 6 bases at J, with 9 bases between. Germline assignment: CDR1 SGHRS and CDR2 YFSETQ. CDR3 DNA sequence: TGCGCCAGCAGCTTGGAGGAGGTCCCTGAAGCTTTCTTT. Protein product: CASSLEEVPEAFF. Filled out from reference TRBV5-1 and TRBJ1-1, the complete variable domain reads KAGVTQTPRYLIKTRGQQVTLSCSPISGHRSVSWYQQTPGQGLQFLFEYFSETQRNKGNFPGRFSGRQFSNSRSEMNVSTLELGDSALYLCASSLEEVPEAFFGQGTRLTVV.

With respect to this clonotype: At one end the junction does not follow the germline gene, possibly because of a read error. This sequence joins TRBV20-1 and TRBJ1-2, with D possibly being TRBD1 (6 bases). This CDR3 contains 15 residues. Germline V gene sequence: CDR1 DFQATT, CDR2 SNEGSKA (reference sequence). In DNA, the CDR3 is TGCAGTACTAGAGATCGAGAGGGGGGCTATAGGGGCTACACCTTC. Translated: CSTRDREGGYRGYTF.

This clonotype was recorded only once. V and J are TRBV20-1 and TRBJ2-1, with 10 bases aligning to TRBD1. The CDR3 extends over 13 amino acids. Per germline, CDR1 DFQATT and CDR2 SNEGSKA (reference sequence). V lost 6 bases and J lost 14; bases outside the gene matches: 13. The CDR3 sequence is CSASRDRGFGEFF. The CDR3 DNA reads TGCAGTGCGAGCCGGGACAGGGGATTTGGGGAGTTCTTC.

This clonotype has more than one count but fewer than ten. This sequence joins TRBV5-5 and TRBJ2-7; D might be TRBD1 or TRBD2, each matching 5 bases. The V gene's germline CDR1 is SGHKS and CDR2 YYEKEE (reference sequence). The CDR3 length is 15 residues. V dropped 3 bases and J dropped 4 bases, with 17 bases sitting between them. CDR3 protein: CASSSSGLPSYEQYF. DNA of the CDR3: TGTGCCAGCAGCTCCTCGGGGCTACCGTCTTACGAGCAGTACTTC.

A note on this clonotype: Just one base apart from a much larger clone, this may be a read error. The chain links TRBV5-1 to TRBJ2-5; no clear D gene. The CDR3 totals 13 residues. Germline values: CDR1 SGHRS, CDR2 YFSETQ. CDR3 region: CASSFEGNPTRYF. The CDR3 DNA reads TGCGCCAGCAGCTTCGAAGGGAATCCGACCCGGTACTTC.